This T cell receptor (beta chain) was captured by sequencing in a study of T cell responses to AZD1222 COVID-19 vaccine. Germline-derived CDR1 and CDR2 are SEHNR and FQNEAQ (reference sequence). CDR3 length: 16 residues. The ends were cut back, 5 bases at V and 0 bases at J, with 14 bases in the middle. TCRdb's copy holds only in-frame clones and misses some; the assay was immunoSEQ multiplex PCR. The table shows about 76,000 clones, with 70% to 90% occurring only once. This rearrangement joins TRBV7-9 to TRBJ1-3, with D possibly being TRBD1 (5 bases). This receptor was obtained from an adult in good health. The sequencing here drew on peripheral blood, taken on day 0 of AZD1222 vaccination. The CDR3 protein is CASSLGVGDSGNTIYF. CDR3 DNA sequence: TGTGCCAGCAGCCTAGGGGTTGGAGACTCTGGAAACACCATATATTTT.